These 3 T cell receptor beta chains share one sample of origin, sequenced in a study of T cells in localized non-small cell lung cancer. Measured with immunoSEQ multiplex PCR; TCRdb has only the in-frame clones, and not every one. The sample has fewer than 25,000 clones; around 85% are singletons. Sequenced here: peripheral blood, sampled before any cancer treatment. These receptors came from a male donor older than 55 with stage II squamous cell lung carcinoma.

The CDR3 loop reads CASRSRSLGSYNEQFF. The CDR3 DNA is TGTGCCAGCAGGTCCCGGTCCCTGGGCTCCTACAATGAGCAGTTCTTC. This sequence joins TRBV28 and TRBJ2-1; the D is unclear. CDR1 is MDHEN, CDR2 SYDVKM, per germline. CDR3 length equals 16 residues. Trimming stripped 6 bases from V and 0 bases from J, with 15 bases between.

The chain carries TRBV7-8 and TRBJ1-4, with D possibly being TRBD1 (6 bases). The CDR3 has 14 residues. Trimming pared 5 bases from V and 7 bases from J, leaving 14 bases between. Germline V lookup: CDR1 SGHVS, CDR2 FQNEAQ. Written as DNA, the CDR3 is TGTGCCAGCAGCCGGACAGTGGGAGGTGAAAAACTGTTTTTT. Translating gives CASSRTVGGEKLFF.

Written as DNA, the CDR3 is TGTGCCAGTAGTATAGCCGGGCCCTGGGATGGCTACACCTTC. Amino acids: CASSIAGPWDGYTF. The chain has TRBV19 and TRBJ1-2; D is ambiguous. In germline, CDR1 is LNHDA, CDR2 SQIVND (reference sequence). The CDR3 totals 14 residues. V was shortened by 1 base and J by 6 bases, with 12 bases between the two germline ends.